This T cell receptor (beta chain) originates from a study of shared clonotypes between healthy human individuals. The CDR3 spans 13 residues. Trimming pared 5 bases from V and 8 bases from J, leaving 15 bases between. Looked up from germline, CDR1 is LNHNV and CDR2 is YYDKDF (reference sequence). Under the authors' procedure: Filtering of immunoSEQ junctional sequences could not match full-length read filtering. Sequenced by immunoSEQ multiplex PCR; TCRdb stores in-frame clones only, minus some. V and J calls and clone size come straight from that table; D and trimming were deduced from the DNA. This sample has some 2.1 million clones; less than 95% occur once, and the top ten carry approximately 1.2%. Naive CD8 cells were CD45RO-negative, positively selected for CCR7, excluding terminally differentiated effector memory CD45RA+ cells.

The TCR sequence derives from a man younger than 30 in good health. The chain couples TRBV15 to TRBJ1-2; D gene ambiguous. Input material: naive CD8+ T cells sorted from blood. CDR3 sequence: CATSFGGHVGYTF. The CDR3 nucleotides read TGTGCCACCAGCTTTGGCGGGCATGTGGGCTACACCTTC.